This T cell receptor beta chain was observed in a study of patients and donors after allogeneic stem cell transplantation. In this sample, this clonotype turned up a few times. Germline values: CDR1 MNHNS, CDR2 SASEGT. Losses at the gene ends were 5 bases for V and 0 bases for J; bases not matched to a gene: 8. CDR3 length: 18 residues. MiXCR, run by TCRdb on the RT-PCR reads, gives a single entry per CDR3 protein. The sample includes about 150,000 distinct CDR3 sequences, over 30% seen only once; the top ten take 50% to 65%. The clonotype was recovered from a human donor who was either an allogeneic HSCT recipient or a stem cell or donor lymphocyte infusion donor (not recorded which). It is not recorded whose cells these are; they may come from a transplant donor. V is TRBV6-1 and J is TRBJ2-1; 12 nucleotides match TRBD2. The sequenced sample was blood, either unsorted or a sorted T cell fraction (not recorded which). CDR3 in amino acids: CASSLTSGGPSSYNEQFF. The CDR3 coding sequence is TGTGCCAGCAGTTTGACTAGCGGGGGTCCTAGCTCCTACAATGAGCAGTTCTTC.